The T cell receptor (beta chain) described here comes from a study of vaccination and CD4 T cells after COVID-19. Across the study: In the convalescent group, nasal swab PCR was SARS-CoV-2 positive; roughly 9 cases were mild and one severe. Taking of post-vaccine samples occurred a median about 70 days after dose two (range 14 to 241).

Sequencing of cultured CD4+ T cell DNA used the Oncomine TCR Beta short-read assay. MiXCR was run by TCRdb on the PCR reads, yielding one entry per CDR3 protein. The table lists 16,000 or so distinct CDR3 sequences, about 53% of them singletons, with 3.7% in the top ten. This sample's treatment: roughly 11-day PBMC culture with coronavirus spike peptide pools or control peptides (ViraFEST assay). The ViraFEST method relied on peptide pools to expand antigen-specific T cells, followed by TCR sequencing. This clonotype has just a few counts. The target antigen is unknown. Study-wide points: Within the convalescent patients, a median about 90% of the SARS-CoV-2-reactive clones were ones that appeared only post-vaccination.

From germline, CDR1 is DFQATT and CDR2 SNEGSKA (reference sequence). The CDR3 is 11 residues long. V gave up 4 bases and J gave up 7 bases, with 10 bases separating them. Sequencing was performed on CD4+ T cells from blood, cultured in vitro, taken before SARS-CoV-2 vaccination. The sequence came from a human donor who had recovered from COVID-19. The rearrangement links TRBV20-1 to TRBJ1-1; tentatively, D is TRBD1 (6 bases). CDR3 in DNA: TGCAGTGCTACAGGGGTTGGTGAAGCTTTCTTT. Its translation: CSATGVGEAFF.